This T cell receptor beta chain came from a study of early T cells in non-severe SARS-CoV-2 infection. Study context: Unsorted whole-blood RNA was sequenced in bulk, leaving chains unpaired. Study results and limitations: VDJdb matching, biased toward anti-spike CD8 responses, missed private and CD4 specificities.

The protocol attached unique molecular identifiers to individual cDNA molecules. MiXCR, applied by TCRdb to the 5' RACE reads, yields one record per CDR3 protein. The sample yields 77,000 or so distinct CDR3 sequences, 14% seen once. On this clonotype: Its antigen is not identified.

The CDR3 consists of 15 residues. V shed 0 bases and J shed 4 bases, with 12 bases lying between them. This clonotype originated in an adult who was a healthcare worker with PCR-confirmed SARS-CoV-2 infection or an uninfected control (not recorded which). The sample in question was whole blood, obtained at baseline. The V gene is TRBV12-3 or TRBV12-4, the J gene TRBJ1-2; D might be TRBD1 (5 bases). The CDR3, as DNA: TGTGCCAGCAGTTTAGCTGGGGCCGCGGGCTATGGCTACACCTTC. It yields the protein CASSLAGAAGYGYTF.